The 18 T cell receptor beta chains listed next were all sequenced from one sample in a study of T cells in localized non-small cell lung cancer. Only in-frame clones appear in the TCRdb table, and some are missing; sequencing was by immunoSEQ multiplex PCR. The table shows some 72,000 clones, with about four fifths occurring only once. Sequencing used peripheral blood, obtained before any cancer treatment. The receptors were sampled from a man between 35 and 75 years old with stage I lung adenocarcinoma.

The chain has TRBV6-1 and TRBJ2-5, with TRBD1 as a possible D gene (6 bases). V shed 4 bases and J shed 1 base, with 22 bases lying between them. The CDR3 extends over 18 amino acids. Per germline, CDR1 MNHNS and CDR2 SASEGT. This CDR3 is CASSVGLMGAPFQETQYF. DNA for the CDR3: TGTGCCAGCAGTGTAGGATTAATGGGGGCCCCCTTCCAAGAGACCCAGTACTTC.

The gene calls are TRBV2 and TRBJ1-1; unclear D gene. CDR1 is SNHLY and CDR2 is FYNNEI in the germline V gene. The V and J ends lost 4 bases and 0 bases respectively, with 9 bases between them. The CDR3 covers 14 residues. The CDR3 nucleotides read TGTGCCAGCAGTGTGGGCAGCCTGAACACTGAAGCTTTCTTT. Translating it yields CASSVGSLNTEAFF.

The chain employs TRBV5-1 and TRBJ2-3; D is undetermined. The CDR3 loop spans 15 amino acids. The ends were cut back, 4 bases at V and 0 bases at J, with 12 bases in the middle. Germline V lookup: CDR1 SGHRS, CDR2 YFSETQ. The CDR3 is CASSRDTDSTDTQYF. The CDR3 DNA reads as TGCGCCAGCAGCCGTGACACAGATAGCACAGATACGCAGTATTTT.

This rearrangement joins TRBV19 to TRBJ1-1, with D hard to call. Germline V gene data show CDR1 as LNHDA and CDR2 as SQIVND (reference sequence). Trimming left V 3 bases short and J 3 bases short, with 8 bases between. The CDR3 runs 13 residues. CDR3 sequence: CASSIIADTEAFF. The CDR3 DNA reads TGTGCCAGTAGTATCATCGCGGACACTGAAGCTTTCTTT.

This clone was found a few times. The J gene is TRBJ2-7, the V gene TRBV9; D not resolved. V gave up 3 bases and J gave up 0 bases, with 13 bases separating them. This CDR3 is built from 15 residues. CDR1 SGDLS and CDR2 YYNGEE come from the germline V gene. The CDR3 protein is CASSARLTDSYEQYF. Here the CDR3 DNA reads TGTGCCAGCAGCGCCCGTCTTACTGACTCCTACGAGCAGTACTTC.

Regarding this clone: One junction end does not reproduce the germline sequence, and a read error may be involved. This rearrangement joins TRBV28 to TRBJ2-1, with TRBD2 matching over 8 bases. The CDR3 runs to 14 residues. Germline loops: CDR1 MDHEN, CDR2 SYDVKM. The CDR3 sequence: CASTHIAGTRERFF. The DNA for the CDR3 is TGTGCCAGCACCCATATAGCTGGGACTAGAGAGCGGTTCTTC.

This clone was recorded once. CDR3 sequence: CASSPDRDLYGYTF. CDR3 DNA sequence: TGTGCCAGCAGCCCGGACAGGGATTTGTATGGCTACACCTTC. This chain connects TRBV11-1 to TRBJ1-2; 8 bases map to TRBD1. With 5 bases clipped from V and 5 bases from J, the junction kept 7 bases outside the gene matches. This CDR3 spans 14 amino acids. Germline CDR1 and CDR2: SGHAT and FQDESV (reference sequence).

The chain links TRBV9 to TRBJ1-2; 8 nucleotides line up with TRBD1. Per germline, CDR1 SGDLS and CDR2 YYNGEE. This CDR3 contains 14 residues. The V and J ends lost 4 bases and 6 bases, in that order; junction bases with no gene match: 8. The CDR3 sequence is CASSPGQGTNGYTF. The CDR3 DNA is TGTGCCAGCAGCCCCGGACAGGGAACAAATGGCTACACCTTC.

This clone was recorded once. This rearrangement joins TRBV7-2 to TRBJ1-5; possible D gene TRBD1, 5 bases. The germline CDR1 and CDR2 sequences are SGHTA and FQGNSA. The V end lost 3 bases, the J end lost 10 bases, and 10 bases lay between the germline ends. This CDR3 has 12 residues. The chain's CDR3 is CASSLGVSPQHF. In DNA, the CDR3 is TGTGCCAGCAGCTTGGGGGTCTCCCCCCAGCATTTT.

The sample holds a few counts of this clone. At one end the junction does not follow the germline gene, possibly because of a read error. The V and J genes are TRBV27 and TRBJ2-5; D gene unclear. Germline-derived CDR1 and CDR2 are MNHEY and SMNVEV (reference sequence). The CDR3 loop spans 12 amino acids. This CDR3 is CASGSSQKTQYF. CDR3 bases: TGTGCCAGCGGTTCATCCCAAAAGACCCAGTACTTC.

This chain links TRBV6-1 with TRBJ1-4; tentatively, D is TRBD1 (6 bases). The CDR3 has 14 amino acids. Looked up from germline, CDR1 is MNHNS and CDR2 is SASEGT. V was clipped by 3 bases and J by 8 bases, with 13 bases between them. The CDR3 spells CASSDMGGQEKLFF. Written as DNA, the CDR3 is TGTGCCAGCAGTGATATGGGCGGACAGGAAAAACTGTTTTTT.

This chain connects TRBV30 to TRBJ2-5; 7 bases agree with TRBD2. The DNA matches TRBJ2-7 better at its end, which makes the J call doubtful. Germline V gives CDR1 GTSNPN, CDR2 SVGIG (reference sequence). The CDR3 sequence is 14 residues long. The CDR3 sequence is CAWSVGGGSYEQYF. The CDR3 nucleotides are TGTGCCTGGAGTGTTGGCGGGGGCTCCTACGAGCAGTACTTC.

This rearrangement joins TRBV30 to TRBJ2-7; no reliable D call. CDR1 and CDR2 (germline): GTSNPN, SVGIG (reference sequence). This CDR3 has 11 amino acids. The V gene lost 2 bases and the J gene lost 4 bases, with 6 bases spanning the gap. The CDR3, as DNA: TGTGCCTGGAGTCTTGCGTACGAGCAGTACTTC. Translated, it gives CAWSLAYEQYF.

The chain links TRBV11-2 to TRBJ1-2; D perhaps matches TRBD1 (6 bases). V dropped 5 bases and J dropped 2 bases, with 9 bases sitting between them. This CDR3 has 13 residues. Germline values: CDR1 SGHAT, CDR2 FQNNGV. CDR3 protein: CASSPGQNYGYTF. The DNA for the CDR3 is TGTGCCAGCAGCCCAGGACAGAACTATGGCTACACCTTC.

The chain recombines TRBV18 with TRBJ1-4; 7 bases agree with TRBD1. The CDR3 is made up of 16 amino acids. V was pared by 6 bases and J by 3 bases, with 10 bases of the junction left unmatched. Germline V gives CDR1 KGHSH, CDR2 LQKENI. The CDR3 coding sequence is TGTGCCAGCTCCCCGGCTACCGGGACAGCTAATGAAAAACTGTTTTTT. Protein: CASSPATGTANEKLFF.

This chain links TRBV5-1 with TRBJ2-5, with D possibly being TRBD2 (6 bases). CDR3 length equals 14 residues. The germline V gene encodes CDR1 SGHRS and CDR2 YFSETQ. Trimming shortened V by 4 bases and J by 5 bases, and 15 bases separated the two germline ends. The CDR3, as DNA: TGCGCCAGCAGCCCCTTGGGGGGTAGGGAGACCCAGTACTTC. Amino acid sequence: CASSPLGGRETQYF.

Comments on this clone: At one boundary the junction diverges from the germline segment, which might be a read error. J is TRBJ2-3 and V is TRBV27; TRBD2 matches 9 bases. The CDR3 extends over 16 amino acids. The germline V gene has CDR1 MNHEY and CDR2 SMNVEV (reference sequence). CDR3 amino acids: CAGSFVAGVGPDTQYF. Here the CDR3 DNA reads TGTGCCGGCAGTTTTGTAGCGGGAGTTGGGCCAGATACGCAGTATTTT.

This chain links TRBV7-8 with TRBJ2-5; D tentatively reads TRBD1 or TRBD2 (6 bases each). Per germline, CDR1 SGHVS and CDR2 FQNEAQ. The CDR3 runs to 14 residues. V was trimmed by 5 bases and J by 3 bases, leaving 13 bases between them. The CDR3 sequence is CASSDWGDKETQYF. DNA for the CDR3: TGTGCCAGCAGCGACTGGGGGGACAAAGAGACCCAGTACTTC.